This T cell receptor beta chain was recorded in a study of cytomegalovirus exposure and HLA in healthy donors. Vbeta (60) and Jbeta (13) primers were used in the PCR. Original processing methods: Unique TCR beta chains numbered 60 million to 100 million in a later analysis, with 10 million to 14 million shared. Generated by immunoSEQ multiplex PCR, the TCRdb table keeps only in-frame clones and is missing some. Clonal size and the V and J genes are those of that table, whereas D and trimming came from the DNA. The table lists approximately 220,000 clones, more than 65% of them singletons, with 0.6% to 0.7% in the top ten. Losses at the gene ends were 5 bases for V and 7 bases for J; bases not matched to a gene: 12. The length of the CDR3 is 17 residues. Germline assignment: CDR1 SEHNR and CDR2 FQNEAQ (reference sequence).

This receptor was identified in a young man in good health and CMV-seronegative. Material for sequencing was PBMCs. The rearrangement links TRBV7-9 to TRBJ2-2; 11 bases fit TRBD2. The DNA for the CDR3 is TGTGCCAGCAGCCCCCGGGCTAGCGGGAGGAGGAACGGGGAGCTGTTTTTT. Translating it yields CASSPRASGRRNGELFF.